These 2 T cell receptor beta chains were sequenced from one sample in a study of T-cell reconstitution after alpha-beta-depleted transplantation in children. Researchers prepared the TCRbeta library using unique molecular identifiers, the study reports. TCRdb re-called the PCR reads with MiXCR, one entry per CDR3 protein. The sample consists of 200,000 to 250,000 distinct CDR3 sequences, roughly a tenth of them appearing once. The specimen comprised PBMCs, sampled before TCRalphabeta/CD19-depleted stem cell transplant. The receptors were sampled from a child younger than two with acute myeloid leukemia, due to receive a stem cell transplant.

At least ten counts were recorded for this clonotype. The V and J genes are TRBV7-2 and TRBJ2-7, with a tentative D call TRBD1 (6 bases). The CDR3 has 16 amino acids. Germline assignment: CDR1 SGHTA and CDR2 FQGNSA. Deletions cut 0 bases from V and 6 bases from J, with 18 bases between. CDR3 coding DNA: TGTGCCAGCAGCTTAGCGGGGGCGAGACGTGCCCGCGAGCAGTACTTC. Its protein is CASSLAGARRAREQYF.

This clonotype came up many times. The chain employs TRBV18 and TRBJ2-3; perhaps TRBD2 as D (6 bases). The CDR3 covers 15 residues. Germline V gene data show CDR1 as KGHSH and CDR2 as LQKENI. V lost 3 bases and J lost 2, with 12 bases in between. The CDR3 loop reads CASSPSEGLTDTQYF. For the CDR3, the DNA is TGTGCCAGCTCACCTTCGGAGGGCCTCACAGATACGCAGTATTTT.